A selection of T cell receptor beta chains follows, all from one sample in a study of T cell changes during pregnancy in multiple sclerosis. Libraries were prepared by immunoSEQ multiplex PCR; TCRdb keeps only in-frame clonotypes and omits some of them. The data hold 38,000 or so clones, with about 93% observed a single time. This material consisted of CD4+ T cells from peripheral blood mononuclear cells, taken in the third trimester of pregnancy. The receptors stem from a female donor with multiple sclerosis, enrolled in a pregnancy study. Both conserved end residues are trimmed from each CDR3. The size of a clone is reported for some rows only, either as once, few or many, or as a class for expanded clones.

j_call: TRBJ2-1; clone_size: -; v_call: TRBV27; cdr3_aa: ASSSTSGRAYNEQF
j_call: TRBJ2-1; clone_size: -; v_call: TRBV7-7; cdr3_aa: ASSEGGQLYNEQF
j_call: TRBJ1-2; clone_size: -; v_call: TRBV9; cdr3_aa: ASSVGVTGDGYT
j_call: TRBJ2-3; clone_size: -; v_call: TRBV6-6; cdr3_aa: ASGRETDTQY
j_call: TRBJ2-3; clone_size: -; v_call: TRBV27; cdr3_aa: ASSSLAYSTDTQY
j_call: TRBJ1-5; clone_size: -; v_call: TRBV21-1; cdr3_aa: ASRPLGPTGARNQPQH
j_call: TRBJ1-1; clone_size: -; v_call: TRBV5-1; cdr3_aa: ASREGTEAF
j_call: TRBJ2-4; clone_size: few; v_call: TRBV7-2; cdr3_aa: ASTQRGGGGKNIQY
j_call: TRBJ1-1; clone_size: few; v_call: TRBV5-4; cdr3_aa: ASSLGHSNTEAF
j_call: TRBJ2-7; clone_size: -; v_call: TRBV4-1; cdr3_aa: ASSRTSGEFYEQY
j_call: TRBJ2-7; clone_size: -; v_call: TRBV7-2; cdr3_aa: ASSLLGGRATYEQY
j_call: TRBJ1-3; clone_size: -; v_call: TRBV11-2; cdr3_aa: ASSSTRGFSGNTIY
j_call: TRBJ1-2; clone_size: -; v_call: TRBV6-1; cdr3_aa: ASSPDRVHGYT
j_call: TRBJ2-2; clone_size: -; v_call: TRBV7-6; cdr3_aa: ASSFLAGTGELF
j_call: TRBJ2-7; clone_size: -; v_call: TRBV16; cdr3_aa: ASSQQGYEQY
j_call: TRBJ1-2; clone_size: -; v_call: TRBV19; cdr3_aa: ASKGTFGYT
j_call: TRBJ1-1; clone_size: -; v_call: TRBV30; cdr3_aa: AWSVRWEEAF
j_call: TRBJ2-7; clone_size: -; v_call: TRBV19; cdr3_aa: ASSRGTSGRNEQY
j_call: TRBJ1-2; clone_size: -; v_call: TRBV25-1; cdr3_aa: ASRGSYGYT
j_call: TRBJ2-5; clone_size: once; v_call: TRBV4-1; cdr3_aa: ASSQSGRPIETQY
j_call: TRBJ2-4; clone_size: -; v_call: TRBV30; cdr3_aa: AWSGDSVRDIQY
j_call: TRBJ2-5; clone_size: -; v_call: TRBV5-1; cdr3_aa: ASSPTGGNTRETQY
j_call: TRBJ2-7; clone_size: -; v_call: TRBV19; cdr3_aa: ASTDRRDSHSYEQY
j_call: TRBJ2-1; clone_size: once; v_call: TRBV7-9; cdr3_aa: ASSLDHGNEQF
j_call: TRBJ2-6; clone_size: once; v_call: TRBV7-2; cdr3_aa: ASSLNPGVSGANVLT
j_call: TRBJ2-1; clone_size: -; v_call: TRBV7-9; cdr3_aa: ASSFLGQERGRGEQF
j_call: TRBJ1-4; clone_size: -; v_call: TRBV5-6; cdr3_aa: ASSLKASGGGYEKLF
j_call: TRBJ1-1; clone_size: -; v_call: TRBV6-1; cdr3_aa: ASSVQAQGTEAF
j_call: TRBJ2-2; clone_size: -; v_call: TRBV27; cdr3_aa: ASSNPTPAGRADTGELF
j_call: TRBJ1-4; clone_size: once; v_call: TRBV5-1; cdr3_aa: ASSLSARSPKLF
j_call: TRBJ2-3; clone_size: once; v_call: TRBV7-9; cdr3_aa: ASSPSGRRVDTQY
j_call: TRBJ1-1; clone_size: few; v_call: TRBV11-3; cdr3_aa: ASSLGQTAF
j_call: TRBJ2-1; clone_size: -; v_call: TRBV18; cdr3_aa: ASSPLGAGGISSYNEQF
j_call: TRBJ1-2; clone_size: few; v_call: TRBV20-1; cdr3_aa: SAPYNYGYT
j_call: TRBJ1-2; clone_size: -; v_call: TRBV4-3; cdr3_aa: ASSQTAGVVGGYT
j_call: TRBJ2-1; clone_size: once; v_call: TRBV2; cdr3_aa: ASRRLASDEEQF
j_call: TRBJ2-5; clone_size: -; v_call: TRBV7-7; cdr3_aa: ASSIGAREETQY
j_call: TRBJ1-2; clone_size: -; v_call: TRBV29-1; cdr3_aa: SVGQGAYGYT
j_call: TRBJ2-2; clone_size: -; v_call: TRBV25-1; cdr3_aa: ASTDGTSIRAGELF
j_call: TRBJ1-2; clone_size: -; v_call: TRBV18; cdr3_aa: ASSPGTGRYYGYT
j_call: TRBJ2-2; clone_size: -; v_call: TRBV30; cdr3_aa: AWAMGQGAIGELF
j_call: TRBJ2-2; clone_size: -; v_call: TRBV14; cdr3_aa: ASSPRFGGAGELF
j_call: TRBJ1-1; clone_size: -; v_call: TRBV18; cdr3_aa: ASSPSGGGTEAF
j_call: TRBJ2-5; clone_size: -; v_call: TRBV5-1; cdr3_aa: ASRLVRETQY
j_call: TRBJ2-7; clone_size: few; v_call: TRBV7-2; cdr3_aa: ASSSYRGYEQY
j_call: TRBJ1-3; clone_size: few; v_call: TRBV30; cdr3_aa: AWRGRTFSGNTIY
j_call: TRBJ2-2; clone_size: -; v_call: TRBV5-1; cdr3_aa: ASSLVSLNTGELF
j_call: TRBJ2-7; clone_size: -; v_call: TRBV5-4; cdr3_aa: ASSPPGQGLYEQY
j_call: TRBJ1-1; clone_size: few; v_call: TRBV30; cdr3_aa: AWAMGGSSPEAF
j_call: TRBJ2-5; clone_size: -; v_call: TRBV27; cdr3_aa: ASSLRGLYQETQY
j_call: TRBJ2-1; clone_size: -; v_call: TRBV11-2; cdr3_aa: ASSLVGGVGPEQF
j_call: TRBJ2-1; clone_size: -; v_call: TRBV9; cdr3_aa: ASSRDRGLSEQF
j_call: TRBJ1-5; clone_size: -; v_call: TRBV6-1; cdr3_aa: ASRVTGTSNQPQH